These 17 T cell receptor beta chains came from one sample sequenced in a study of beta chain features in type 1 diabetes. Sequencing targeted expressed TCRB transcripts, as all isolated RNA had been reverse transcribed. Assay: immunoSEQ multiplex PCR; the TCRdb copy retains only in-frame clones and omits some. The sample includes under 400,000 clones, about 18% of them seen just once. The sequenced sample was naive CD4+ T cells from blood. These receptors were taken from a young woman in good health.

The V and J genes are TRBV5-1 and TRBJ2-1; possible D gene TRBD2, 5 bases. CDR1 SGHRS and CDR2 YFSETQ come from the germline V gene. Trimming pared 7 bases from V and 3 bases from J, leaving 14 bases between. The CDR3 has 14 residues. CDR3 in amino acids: CASYSGRVYNEQFF. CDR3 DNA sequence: TGCGCCAGCTATAGTGGGCGGGTCTACAATGAGCAGTTCTTC.

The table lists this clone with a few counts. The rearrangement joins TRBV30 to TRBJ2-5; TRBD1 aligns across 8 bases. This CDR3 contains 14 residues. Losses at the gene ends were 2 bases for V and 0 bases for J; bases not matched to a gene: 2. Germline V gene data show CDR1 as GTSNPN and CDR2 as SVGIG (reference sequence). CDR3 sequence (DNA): TGTGCCTGGAGTCCGACAGGGGACCAAGAGACCCAGTACTTC. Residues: CAWSPTGDQETQYF.

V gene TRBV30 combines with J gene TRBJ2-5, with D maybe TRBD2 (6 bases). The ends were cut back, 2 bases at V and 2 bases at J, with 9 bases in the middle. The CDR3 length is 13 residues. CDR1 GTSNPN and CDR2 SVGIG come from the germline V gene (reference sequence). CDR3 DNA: TGTGCCTGGAGTCGGACTATGCAAGAGACCCAGTACTTC. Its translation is CAWSRTMQETQYF.

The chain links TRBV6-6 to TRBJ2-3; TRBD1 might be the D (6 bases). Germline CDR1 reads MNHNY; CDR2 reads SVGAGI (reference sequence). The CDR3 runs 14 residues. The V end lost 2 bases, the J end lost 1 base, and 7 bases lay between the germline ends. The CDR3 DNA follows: TGTGCCAGCAGTTACCACAGGGGCACAGATACGCAGTATTTT. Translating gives CASSYHRGTDTQYF.

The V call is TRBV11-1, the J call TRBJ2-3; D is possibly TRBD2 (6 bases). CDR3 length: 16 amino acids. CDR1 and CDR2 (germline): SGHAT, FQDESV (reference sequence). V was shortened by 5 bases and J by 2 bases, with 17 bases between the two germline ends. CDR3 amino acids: CASSKRGAGYTDTQYF. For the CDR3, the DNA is TGTGCCAGCAGCAAAAGGGGCGCGGGGTACACAGATACGCAGTATTTT.

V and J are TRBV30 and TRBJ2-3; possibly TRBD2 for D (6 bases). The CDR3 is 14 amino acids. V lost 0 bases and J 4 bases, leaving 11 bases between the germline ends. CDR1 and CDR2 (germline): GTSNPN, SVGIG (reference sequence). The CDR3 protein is CAWSVGGSADTQYF. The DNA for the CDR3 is TGTGCCTGGAGTGTTGGGGGGAGCGCAGATACGCAGTATTTT.

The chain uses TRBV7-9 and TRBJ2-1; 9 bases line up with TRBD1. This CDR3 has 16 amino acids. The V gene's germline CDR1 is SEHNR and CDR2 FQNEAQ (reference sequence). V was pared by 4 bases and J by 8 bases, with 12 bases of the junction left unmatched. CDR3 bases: TGTGCCAGCAGCTCGAGACAGGGGGGCCTTAAGGATGAGCAGTTCTTC. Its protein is CASSSRQGGLKDEQFF.

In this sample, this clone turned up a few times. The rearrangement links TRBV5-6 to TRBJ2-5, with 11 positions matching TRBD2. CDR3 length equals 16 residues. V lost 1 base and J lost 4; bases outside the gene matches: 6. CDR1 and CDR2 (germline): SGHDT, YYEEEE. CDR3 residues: CASSLRSGTSGETQYF. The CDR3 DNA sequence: TGTGCCAGCAGCTTGCGCTCCGGGACTAGCGGAGAGACCCAGTACTTC.

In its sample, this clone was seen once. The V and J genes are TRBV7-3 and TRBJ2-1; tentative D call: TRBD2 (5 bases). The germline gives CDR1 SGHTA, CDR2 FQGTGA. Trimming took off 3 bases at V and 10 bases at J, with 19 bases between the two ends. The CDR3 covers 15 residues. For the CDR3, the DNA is TGTGCCAGCAGCTTCCAAGCTAGCCTACTTCGGGAGCAGTTCTTC. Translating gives CASSFQASLLREQFF.

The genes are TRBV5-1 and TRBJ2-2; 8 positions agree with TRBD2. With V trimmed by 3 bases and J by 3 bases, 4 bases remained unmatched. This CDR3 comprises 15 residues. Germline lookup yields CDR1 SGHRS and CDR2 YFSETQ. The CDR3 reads CASSSAGVDTGELFF. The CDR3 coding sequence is TGCGCCAGCAGCTCAGCGGGAGTTGACACCGGGGAGCTGTTTTTT.

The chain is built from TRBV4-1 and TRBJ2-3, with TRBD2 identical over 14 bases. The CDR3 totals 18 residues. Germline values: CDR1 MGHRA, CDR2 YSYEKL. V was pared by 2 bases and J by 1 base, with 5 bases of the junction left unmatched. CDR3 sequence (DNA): TGCGCCAGCAGCCAACCGCGACTAGCGGGGGGGCGCACAGATACGCAGTATTTT. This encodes CASSQPRLAGGRTDTQYF.

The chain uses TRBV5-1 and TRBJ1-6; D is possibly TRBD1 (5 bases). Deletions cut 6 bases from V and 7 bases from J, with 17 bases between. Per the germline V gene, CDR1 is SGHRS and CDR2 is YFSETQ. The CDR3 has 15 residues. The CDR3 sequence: CASTDSWGRNSPLHF. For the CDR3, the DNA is TGCGCCAGCACCGACAGTTGGGGCCGGAATTCACCCCTCCACTTT.

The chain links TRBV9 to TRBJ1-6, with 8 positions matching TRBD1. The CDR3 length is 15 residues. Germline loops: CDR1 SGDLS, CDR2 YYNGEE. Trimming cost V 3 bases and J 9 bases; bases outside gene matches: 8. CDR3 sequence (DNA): TGTGCCAGCAGCGCTGTCGGACAGGGTGCTTCACCCCTCCACTTT. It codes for CASSAVGQGASPLHF.

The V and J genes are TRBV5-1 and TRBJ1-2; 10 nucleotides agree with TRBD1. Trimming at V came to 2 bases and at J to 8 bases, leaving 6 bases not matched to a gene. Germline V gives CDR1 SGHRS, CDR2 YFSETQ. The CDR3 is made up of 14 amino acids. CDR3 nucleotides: TGCGCCAGCAGCTTTCTGACAGGGGGCGAAGGCTACACCTTC. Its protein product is CASSFLTGGEGYTF.

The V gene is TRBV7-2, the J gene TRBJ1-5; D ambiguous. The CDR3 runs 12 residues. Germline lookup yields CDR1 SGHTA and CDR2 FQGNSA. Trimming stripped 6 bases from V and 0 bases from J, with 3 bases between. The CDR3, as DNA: TGTGCCAGCAGTATTAGCAATCAGCCCCAGCATTTT. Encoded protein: CASSISNQPQHF.

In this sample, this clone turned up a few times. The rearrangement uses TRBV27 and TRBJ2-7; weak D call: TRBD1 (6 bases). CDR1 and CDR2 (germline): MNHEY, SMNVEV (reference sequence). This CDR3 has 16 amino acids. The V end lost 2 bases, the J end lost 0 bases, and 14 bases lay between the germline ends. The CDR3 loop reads CASSLEGRTASYEQYF. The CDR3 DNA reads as TGTGCCAGCAGTTTAGAGGGCCGGACAGCCTCCTACGAGCAGTACTTC.

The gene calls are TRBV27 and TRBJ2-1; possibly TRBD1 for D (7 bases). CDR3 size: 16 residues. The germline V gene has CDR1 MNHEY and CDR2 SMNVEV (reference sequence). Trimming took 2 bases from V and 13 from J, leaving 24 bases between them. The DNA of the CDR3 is TGTGCCAGCAGTTTACCGGGAGCCAGGGGGGTCTCATATCAGTTCTTC. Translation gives CASSLPGARGVSYQFF.